This TCR beta chain was identified during a study of radiation and T cells in renal cell carcinoma. Study results and limitations: Intratumoral heterogeneity was not captured in these approximately 1 g regions. In blood, top tumor clones expanded by 2 weeks, shrinking by 4. Pretreatment tumor biopsies were lacking, so baseline clonotypes are unknown.

This CDR3 comprises 14 residues. V gave up 9 bases and J gave up 2 bases, with 15 bases separating them. The V gene's germline CDR1 is WNHNN and CDR2 SYGVQD (reference sequence). A word on this clone: Its target is unknown.

The treatment denotes: 15 Gy SBRT to primary tumor, nephrectomy 4 weeks later. Clear cell pathology was present in this patient's renal cell carcinoma. Sequencing was performed with immunoSEQ multiplex PCR; in TCRdb, only in-frame clones are kept and a portion is missing. The data hold about 9,200 clones, with roughly three fifths observed a single time. This sequence originates from a man in his 60s with renal cell carcinoma. The sequencing used tumor tissue, collected from a patient whose treatment included radiotherapy and nephrectomy. This sequence joins TRBV10-1 and TRBJ2-3; D may be TRBD2 (5 bases). The CDR3 protein is CASIARESTDTQYF. The CDR3 DNA reads TGCGCCAGTATTGCTCGGGAATCCACAGATACGCAGTATTTT.